This TCR beta chain derives from a study of cytomegalovirus exposure and HLA in healthy donors. The PCR used 60 Vbeta and 13 Jbeta primers. Sequencing was performed with immunoSEQ multiplex PCR; in TCRdb, only in-frame clones are kept and a portion is missing. This table holds about 190,000 clones, almost 80% found once. V shed 4 bases, J shed 8 bases, and the junction held 13 bases outside the gene matches. The germline V gene has CDR1 SGHTA and CDR2 FQGNSA. CDR3 length: 15 amino acids. With respect to this clone: Antigen: not known.

Although they were nominally healthy when sampled, donors likely had unrecorded immune exposures. Study findings and constraints: Specific recognition of CMV antigens was confirmed in vitro for a few chains (all CMV-associated). Roughly even sequencing depth across donors was the assumption behind the presence/absence analyses. Usually a TCR sequence was rare, but some public TCRs were found in many donors.

Material for sequencing was PBMCs. This sequence originates from a woman aged 18-29 years in good health and CMV-seronegative. This chain joins TRBV7-2 and TRBJ1-2; 7 bases line up with TRBD1. The CDR3 nucleotides are TGTGCCAGCAGCTCCTCCCGACAGGGCCAGGGCGGCTACACCTTC. It specifies CASSSSRQGQGGYTF.